The clone carrying this T cell receptor (beta chain) has a handful of counts. The germline V and J ends were trimmed by 0 bases and 4 bases, with 10 bases remaining between them. This CDR3 is built from 14 residues. Germline V CDR1 and CDR2: SGHKS, YYEKEE (reference sequence). Each CDR3 protein is one row after TCRdb ran MiXCR on the RT-PCR reads. Of about 160,000 distinct CDR3 sequences in the sample, roughly 24% were seen once. The data were taken from a study of patients and donors after allogeneic stem cell transplantation. The source material was blood, either unsorted or a sorted T cell fraction (not recorded which). The clonotype was recovered from a human donor who was either an allogeneic HSCT recipient or a stem cell or donor lymphocyte infusion donor (not recorded which). It is not recorded whose cells these are; they may come from a transplant donor. This chain joins TRBV5-5 and TRBJ1-2; maybe TRBD1 (6 bases). In DNA form, the CDR3 reads TGTGCCAGCAGCTTGGAGCGAGGGGGCTATGGCTACACCTTC. Translation gives CASSLERGGYGYTF.